This T cell receptor beta chain was found in a study of blood T cell repertoires in COVID-19. The method was immunoSEQ multiplex PCR; TCRdb's version includes in-frame clones alone and lacks a portion of them. The table has roughly 90,000 clones, roughly 85% seen once. CDR1 and CDR2 from the germline V gene are SQVTM and ANQGSEA. The CDR3 has 14 amino acids. Trimming pared 7 bases from V and 8 bases from J, leaving 20 bases between. The chain recombines TRBV29-1 with TRBJ1-4; no firm D call. The receptor comes from a man of 80 years or more with acute or convalescent COVID-19. The sample was peripheral blood. CDR3 nucleotides: TGCAGCGCATCACGGAGGATCCCTGCGGAAAAACTGTTTTTT. It translates to CSASRRIPAEKLFF.